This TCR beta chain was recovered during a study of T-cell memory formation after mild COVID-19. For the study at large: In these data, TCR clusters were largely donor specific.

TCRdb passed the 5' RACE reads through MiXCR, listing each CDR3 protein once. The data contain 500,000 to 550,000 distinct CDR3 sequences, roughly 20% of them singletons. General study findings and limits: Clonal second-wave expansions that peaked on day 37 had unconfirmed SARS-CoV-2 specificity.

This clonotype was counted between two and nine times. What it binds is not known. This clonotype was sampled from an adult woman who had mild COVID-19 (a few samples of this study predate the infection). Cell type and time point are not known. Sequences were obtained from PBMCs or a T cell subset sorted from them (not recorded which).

The CDR3 nucleotides are TGTGCCAGCAGCCTCGTCGGGGGACAGGGCGCAACCCAAGAGACCCAGTACTTC. This gives the protein CASSLVGGQGATQETQYF. The V and J genes are TRBV7-9 and TRBJ2-5, with 9 bases identical to TRBD1. The CDR3 length is 18 residues. Germline V gene lookup returns CDR1 SEHNR and CDR2 FQNEAQ (reference sequence). The J segment lost 1 base and the V segment lost 5 bases, leaving 14 bases of the junction unmatched.